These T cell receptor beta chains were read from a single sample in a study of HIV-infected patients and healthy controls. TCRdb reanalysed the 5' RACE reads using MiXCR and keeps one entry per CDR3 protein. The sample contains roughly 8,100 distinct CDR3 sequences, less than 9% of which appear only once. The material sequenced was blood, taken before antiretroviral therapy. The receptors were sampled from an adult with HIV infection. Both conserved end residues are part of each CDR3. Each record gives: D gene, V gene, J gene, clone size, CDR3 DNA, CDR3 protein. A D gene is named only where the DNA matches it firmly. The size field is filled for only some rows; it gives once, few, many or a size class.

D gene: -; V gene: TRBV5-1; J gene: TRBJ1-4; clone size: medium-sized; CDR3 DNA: TGCGCCAGCAGCTTGGCGGGGGAGGGTGAAAAACTGTTTTTT; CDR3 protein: CASSLAGEGEKLFF
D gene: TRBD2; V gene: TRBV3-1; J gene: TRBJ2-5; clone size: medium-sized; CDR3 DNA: TGTGCCAGCAGCCAGGCCGGGGGGGCGCAAGAGACCCAGTACTTC; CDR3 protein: CASSQAGGAQETQYF
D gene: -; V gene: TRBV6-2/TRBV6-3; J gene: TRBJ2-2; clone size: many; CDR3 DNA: TGTGCCAGCCGCCACAGACCGAACACCGGGGAGCTGTTTTTT; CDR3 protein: CASRHRPNTGELFF
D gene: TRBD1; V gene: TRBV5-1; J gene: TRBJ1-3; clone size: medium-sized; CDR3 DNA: TGCGCCAGCAGCGCCGGGACAGCTATCTCTGGAAACACCATATATTTT; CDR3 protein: CASSAGTAISGNTIYF
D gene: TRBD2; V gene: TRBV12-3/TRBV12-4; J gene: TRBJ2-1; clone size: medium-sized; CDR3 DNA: TGTGCCAGCAGTTTAGTGGGCGGGGAGGGTGAGCAGTTCTTC; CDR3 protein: CASSLVGGEGEQFF
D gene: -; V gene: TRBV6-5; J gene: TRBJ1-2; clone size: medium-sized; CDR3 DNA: TGTGCCAGCAGTCCCTTGAGGTACTCTAACTATGGCTACACCTTC; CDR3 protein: CASSPLRYSNYGYTF
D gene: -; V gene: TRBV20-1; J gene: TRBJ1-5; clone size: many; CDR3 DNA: TGCAGTCGAGTCGGGCCGTTTAGCAATCAGCCCCAGCATTTT; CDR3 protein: CSRVGPFSNQPQHF
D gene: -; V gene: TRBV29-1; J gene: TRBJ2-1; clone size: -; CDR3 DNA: TGCAGCATGGTCAAGGGGAGGTCCAATGAGCAGTTCTTC; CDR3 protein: CSMVKGRSNEQFF
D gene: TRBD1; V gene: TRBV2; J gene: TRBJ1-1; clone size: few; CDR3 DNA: TGTGCCAGCAGTGAACGGGGACAGTTGAACACTGAAGCTTTCTTT; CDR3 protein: CASSERGQLNTEAFF
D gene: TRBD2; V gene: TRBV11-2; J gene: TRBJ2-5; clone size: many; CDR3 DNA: TGTGCCAGCAGCTTAGGGCGACTAGCCCAGCGGGCGGGAGAGACCCAGTACTTC; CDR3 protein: CASSLGRLAQRAGETQYF
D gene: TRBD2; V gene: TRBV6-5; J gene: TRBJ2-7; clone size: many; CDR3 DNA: TGTGCCAGCAGTTCCGGACTAGCGGGAGGGAGTTTTTACGAGCAGTACTTC; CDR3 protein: CASSSGLAGGSFYEQYF
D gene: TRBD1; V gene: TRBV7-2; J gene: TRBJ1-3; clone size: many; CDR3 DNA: TGTGCCAGCAGCCCGACAGGGGCTGGAAACACCATATATTTT; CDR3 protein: CASSPTGAGNTIYF
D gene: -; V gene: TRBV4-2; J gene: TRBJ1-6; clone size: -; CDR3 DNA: TGTGCCAGCAGCCATCAGGGTGAGAATTCACCCCTCCACTTT; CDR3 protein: CASSHQGENSPLHF
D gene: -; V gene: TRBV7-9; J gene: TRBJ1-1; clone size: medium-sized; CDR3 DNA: TGTGCCAGCAGGGGGACAACTGAAGCTTTCTTT; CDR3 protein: CASRGTTEAFF
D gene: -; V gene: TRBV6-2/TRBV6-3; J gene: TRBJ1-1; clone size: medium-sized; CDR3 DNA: TGTGCCAGCAGTTACGGACGGATTGAAGCTTTCTTT; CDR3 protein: CASSYGRIEAFF
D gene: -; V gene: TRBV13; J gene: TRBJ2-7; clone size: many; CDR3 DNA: TGTGCCAGCAGCCAAACCGGGACCTCCTACGAGCAGTACTTC; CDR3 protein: CASSQTGTSYEQYF
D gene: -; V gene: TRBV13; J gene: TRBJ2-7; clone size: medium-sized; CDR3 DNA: TGTGCCAGCAGCTTAACGGGGCCTTCCTACGAGCAGTACTTC; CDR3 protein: CASSLTGPSYEQYF
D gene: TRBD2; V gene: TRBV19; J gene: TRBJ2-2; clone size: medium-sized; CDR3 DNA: TGTGCCAGTCGGACTAGCGGGAGAGGGACCGGGGAGCTGTTTTTT; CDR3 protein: CASRTSGRGTGELFF
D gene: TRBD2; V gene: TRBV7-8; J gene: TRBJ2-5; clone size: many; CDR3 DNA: TGTGCCAGCAGCCGGACTAGCGGGGGGTTTCAAGAGACCCAGTACTTC; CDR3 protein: CASSRTSGGFQETQYF
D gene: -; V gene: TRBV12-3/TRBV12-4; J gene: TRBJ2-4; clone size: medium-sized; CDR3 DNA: TGTGCCAGCAGTTTAAGTCCCCAGGGGATTGGGTCTATAGCCAAAAACATTCAGTACTTC; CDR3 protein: CASSLSPQGIGSIAKNIQYF
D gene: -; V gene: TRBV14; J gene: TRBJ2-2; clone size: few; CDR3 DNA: TGTGCCAGCAGCCAAGAAACCGTGAACACCGGGGAGCTGTTTTTT; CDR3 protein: CASSQETVNTGELFF
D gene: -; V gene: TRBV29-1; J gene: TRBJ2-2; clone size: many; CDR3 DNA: TGCAGCGTGGGGGTCCGGGATGCGAACACCGGGGAGCTGTTTTTT; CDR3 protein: CSVGVRDANTGELFF
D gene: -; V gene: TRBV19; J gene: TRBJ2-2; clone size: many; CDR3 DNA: TGTGCCAGTAGCCGGAGTGGGGCTAACACCGGGGAGCTGTTTTTT; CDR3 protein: CASSRSGANTGELFF
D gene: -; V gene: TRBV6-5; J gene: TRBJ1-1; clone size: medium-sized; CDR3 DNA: TGTGCCAGCAGTTACTCAGGAGGGGTGAACACTGAAGCTTTCTTT; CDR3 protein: CASSYSGGVNTEAFF
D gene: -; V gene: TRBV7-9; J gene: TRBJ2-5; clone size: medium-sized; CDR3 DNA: TGTGCCAGCAGCCTAGGGAGGTGGCAAGAGACCCAGTACTTC; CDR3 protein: CASSLGRWQETQYF
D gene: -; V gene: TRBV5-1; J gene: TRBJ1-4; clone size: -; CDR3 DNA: TGCGCCAGCAGCTTGGTTGGTCCCCCTAATGAAAAACTGTTTTTT; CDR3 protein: CASSLVGPPNEKLFF
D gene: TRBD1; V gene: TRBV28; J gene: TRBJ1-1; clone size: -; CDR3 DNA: TGTGCCAGCAAGGAAGCCGGGACAGTGAACACTGAAGCTTTCTTT; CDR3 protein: CASKEAGTVNTEAFF
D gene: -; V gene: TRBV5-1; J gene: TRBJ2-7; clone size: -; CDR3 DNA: TGCGCCAGCAGCTTGGCCTGGGCATCGGACGAGCAGTACTTC; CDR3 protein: CASSLAWASDEQYF
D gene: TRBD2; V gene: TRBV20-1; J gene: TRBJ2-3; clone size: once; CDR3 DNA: TGCAGTGCTAGCCCTCTAGCGGGAAGGACAGATACGCAGTATTTT; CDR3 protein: CSASPLAGRTDTQYF
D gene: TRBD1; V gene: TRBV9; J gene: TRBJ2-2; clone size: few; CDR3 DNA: TGTGCCAGCAGCGCCTGGACAGGGGGCACCACCGGGGAGCTGTTTTTT; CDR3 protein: CASSAWTGGTTGELFF
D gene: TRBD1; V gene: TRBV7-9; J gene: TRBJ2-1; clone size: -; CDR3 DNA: TGTGCCAGCAGCCCTGACAGGGGGCGTCGTAATGAGCAGTTCTTC; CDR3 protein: CASSPDRGRRNEQFF
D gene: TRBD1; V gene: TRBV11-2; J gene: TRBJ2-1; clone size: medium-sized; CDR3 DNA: TGTGCCAGCAGCCGACAGGGGGTATCGAATGGATACAATGAGCAGTTCTTC; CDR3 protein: CASSRQGVSNGYNEQFF
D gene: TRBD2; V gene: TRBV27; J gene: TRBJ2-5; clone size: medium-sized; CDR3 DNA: TGTGCCAGCAGTTCTAGACTAGCGGTCGTAGGAGAGACCCAGTACTTC; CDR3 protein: CASSSRLAVVGETQYF
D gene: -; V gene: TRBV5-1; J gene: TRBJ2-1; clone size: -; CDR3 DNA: TGCGCCAGCAGCTCACTAGCACCGAGGTTCTACAATGAGCAGTTCTTC; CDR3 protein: CASSSLAPRFYNEQFF
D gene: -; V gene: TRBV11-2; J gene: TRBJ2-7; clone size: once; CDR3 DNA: TGTGCCAGCAGCTACCACCGACCCGAGGGGATCACGAAGGCGGGCTCCTACGAGCAGTACTTC; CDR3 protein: CASSYHRPEGITKAGSYEQYF
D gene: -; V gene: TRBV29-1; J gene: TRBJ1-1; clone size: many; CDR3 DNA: TGCAGCGCTAGGAACACTGAAGCTTTCTTT; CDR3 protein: CSARNTEAFF
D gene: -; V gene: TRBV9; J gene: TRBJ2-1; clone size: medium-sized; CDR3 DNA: TGTGCCAGCAGCTTCTCATCAGGGGAGAAGCAGTTCTTC; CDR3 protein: CASSFSSGEKQFF
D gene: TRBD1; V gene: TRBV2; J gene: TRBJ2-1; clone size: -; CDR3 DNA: TGTGCCAGCAGTTACAGGGGGCGGGTCAATGAGCAGTTCTTC; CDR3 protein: CASSYRGRVNEQFF